The TCR beta chain described here comes from a study of technical replicates of blood from a handful of donors. A single count supports this clone. J was trimmed by 8 bases and V by 9 bases; bases with no gene match: 7. The CDR3 covers 13 residues. CDR1 WNHNN and CDR2 SYGVQD come from the germline V gene (reference sequence). Assay used: immunoSEQ multiplex PCR; TCRdb lists only in-frame clones, some missing. The data show some 10,000 clones, around 94% seen once. The chain employs TRBV10-1 and TRBJ2-1; 10 nucleotides match TRBD1. The specimen was PBMCs. The source of this sequence is a human donor in good health. The CDR3 protein is CARFGTGVHEQFF. As DNA, the CDR3 is TGCGCCAGATTTGGGACAGGGGTTCATGAGCAGTTCTTC.